The 19 T cell receptor beta chains presented below share a single source sample, sequenced in a study of early T cells in non-severe SARS-CoV-2 infection. TCRdb re-called the 5' RACE reads with MiXCR, one entry per CDR3 protein. The sample contains tens of thousands of distinct CDR3 sequences, more than 12% of which appear only once. The input for sequencing was whole blood, taken at baseline. The receptor source for this set is an adult who was a healthcare worker with PCR-confirmed SARS-CoV-2 infection or an uninfected control (not recorded which).

This clonotype was detected ten times or more. The chain joins TRBV30 to TRBJ1-1; D call uncertain. CDR3 length: 15 amino acids. The V gene's germline CDR1 is GTSNPN and CDR2 SVGIG (reference sequence). V shed 4 bases and J shed 0 bases, with 15 bases lying between them. CDR3 residues: CAWMWWREMNTEAFF. The CDR3 bases are TGTGCCTGGATGTGGTGGAGGGAGATGAACACTGAAGCTTTCTTT.

The chain recombines TRBV20-1 with TRBJ1-6, with D possibly TRBD1 on 5 matching bases. V was pared by 2 bases and J by 12 bases, with 20 bases between. Germline lookup yields CDR1 DFQATT and CDR2 SNEGSKA (reference sequence). The CDR3 spans 15 residues. CDR3: CSARNRGAGDGPLHF. CDR3 bases: TGCAGTGCTAGAAATCGAGGTGCCGGGGACGGACCCCTCCACTTT.

This clonotype was seen repeatedly, ten times or more. The gene calls are TRBV4-1 and TRBJ2-3; 7 nucleotides match TRBD2. The CDR3 extends over 14 amino acids. J was trimmed by 6 bases and V by 1 base; bases with no gene match: 4. In germline, CDR1 is MGHRA, CDR2 YSYEKL. CDR3 in DNA: TGCGCCAGCAGCCAAGCGGGAGGATCCGATACGCAGTATTTT. Translation gives CASSQAGGSDTQYF.

This clonotype has just a few counts. This chain uses TRBV7-2 with TRBJ2-1; D is unclear. The CDR3 covers 14 residues. With 0 bases removed from V and 10 bases from J, the gap between germline ends came to 13 bases. Germline values: CDR1 SGHTA, CDR2 FQGNSA. The CDR3 bases are TGTGCCAGCAGCTTAGCCCACGTTGGTGGGGAGCAGTTCTTC. This encodes CASSLAHVGGEQFF. Complete variable domain (other parts from reference TRBV7-2 and TRBJ2-1): GAGVSQSPSNKVTEKGKDVELRCDPISGHTALYWYRQSLGQGLEFLIYFQGNSAPDKSGLPSDRFSAERTGGSVSTLTIQRTQQEDSAVYLCASSLAHVGGEQFFGPGTRLTVL.

This clonotype was observed a handful of times. The V call is TRBV20-1, the J call TRBJ2-4; TRBD2 is a possible D gene (5 bases). This CDR3 has 13 residues. Germline CDR1 DFQATT, CDR2 SNEGSKA (reference sequence). V was pared by 5 bases and J by 0 bases, with 8 bases between. CDR3 sequence reads: CSAEGRAKNIQYF. The CDR3 nucleotides read TGCAGTGCTGAGGGAAGAGCCAAAAACATTCAGTACTTC.

This rearrangement joins TRBV5-1 to TRBJ2-3; 8 bases align to TRBD2. The J segment lost 2 bases and the V segment lost 7 bases, leaving 9 bases of the junction unmatched. This CDR3 region has 15 residues. The germline V gene encodes CDR1 SGHRS and CDR2 YFSETQ. In DNA, the CDR3 is TGCGCCAGCGGGCCCCGGGGGGGTCTCACAGATACGCAGTATTTT. This translates into CASGPRGGLTDTQYF.

This clonotype was detected only a few times. The genes are TRBV9 and TRBJ2-3; 9 bases map to TRBD2. Germline trimming cut 0 bases from V and 3 bases from J; bases unmatched to any gene: 5. Germline V lookup: CDR1 SGDLS, CDR2 YYNGEE. The CDR3 is 16 amino acids. The CDR3 here is CASSVGASGETDTQYF. Here the CDR3 DNA reads TGTGCCAGCAGCGTAGGAGCTAGCGGGGAGACAGATACGCAGTATTTT.

There are many counts of this clonotype. DNA of the CDR3: TGTGCCAGCAGTCCAGGGGGCCGATTGCGGAATCAGCCCCAGCATTTT. The encoded protein is CASSPGGRLRNQPQHF. The V call is TRBV27, the J call TRBJ1-5; 8 bases map to TRBD1. There are 16 residues in the CDR3. Per the germline V gene, CDR1 is MNHEY and CDR2 is SMNVEV (reference sequence). The V segment lost 5 bases and the J segment 4 bases; nucleotides outside the gene matches: 10.

This clonotype was observed a handful of times. The chain joins TRBV12-3 or TRBV12-4 to TRBJ2-1; the D call may be TRBD1 or TRBD2 (5 bases each). This CDR3 contains 15 residues. Trimming took 8 bases from V and 1 from J, leaving 15 bases between them. The CDR3 loop reads CASGARAPSYNEQFF. In DNA, the CDR3 is TGTGCCAGCGGGGCGCGGGCCCCGTCCTACAATGAGCAGTTCTTC.

In its sample, this clonotype was seen a few times. The CDR3 coding sequence is TGCAGTGCTAACCCTCCTAGCGGGAGGGTTGTAGGAGATACGCAGTATTTT. It specifies CSANPPSGRVVGDTQYF. J is TRBJ2-3 and V is TRBV20-1; TRBD2 aligns across 12 bases. The CDR3 is made up of 17 amino acids. Trimming cost V 4 bases and J 5 bases; bases outside gene matches: 13. Germline loops: CDR1 DFQATT, CDR2 SNEGSKA (reference sequence).

This chain links TRBV12-3 or TRBV12-4 with TRBJ2-7, with D possibly being TRBD1 (5 bases). Trimming took off 7 bases at V and 10 bases at J, with 20 bases between the two ends. There are 13 residues in the CDR3. The CDR3 coding sequence is TGTGCCAGCACCCCCTGGGGCGGAACCGGTCAGTACTTC. It yields the protein CASTPWGGTGQYF.

The rearrangement joins TRBV20-1 to TRBJ2-3; 8 bases match TRBD2. V was clipped by 5 bases and J by 3 bases; unmatched bases: 7. The CDR3 covers 14 residues. CDR1 is DFQATT and CDR2 is SNEGSKA in the germline V gene (reference sequence). CDR3 DNA sequence: TGCAGTGCTCCCAGGGCGGGGGGAACAGATACGCAGTATTTT. Translating it yields CSAPRAGGTDTQYF.

This clonotype was detected a few times. This chain uses TRBV21-1 with TRBJ1-3. TRBV21-1 constitutes a pseudogene. This CDR3 comprises 17 residues. The CDR3, as DNA: TGTGCCAGCAGCACCCAATCGACGGTTAGCTCTGGAAACACCATATATTTT. It translates to CASSTQSTVSSGNTIYF.

The rearrangement links TRBV5-4 to TRBJ2-1; D gene unclear. Germline lookup yields CDR1 SGHNT and CDR2 YYREEE (reference sequence). The CDR3 contains 13 residues. Trimming left V 0 bases short and J 7 bases short, with 8 bases between. DNA for the CDR3: TGTGCCAGCAGCTTGGTCACTGCAAATGAGCAGTTCTTC. As protein: CASSLVTANEQFF.

This clonotype appeared a few times. The CDR3 loop is CASSVQQGSEQYF. In DNA, the CDR3 is TGTGCCAGCAGCGTCCAACAGGGCTCCGAGCAGTACTTC. The rearrangement links TRBV7-2 to TRBJ2-7; D perhaps matches TRBD1 (6 bases). The CDR3 totals 13 residues. Per germline, CDR1 SGHTA and CDR2 FQGNSA. The V gene lost 5 bases and the J gene lost 6 bases, with 14 bases spanning the gap.

This clonotype was detected a few times. The J gene is TRBJ2-3, the V gene TRBV29-1; 10 bases match TRBD2. The V gene end was trimmed by 3 bases and the J gene end by 5 bases; junction bases not matched to a gene: 5. Germline values: CDR1 SQVTM, CDR2 ANQGSEA. The CDR3 runs to 14 residues. CDR3 region: CSVEMASGGDTQYF. Written as DNA, the CDR3 is TGCAGCGTTGAGATGGCTAGCGGGGGAGATACGCAGTATTTT.

The chain carries TRBV7-9 and TRBJ2-3, with D hard to call. The V gene's germline CDR1 is SEHNR and CDR2 FQNEAQ (reference sequence). V shed 5 bases and J shed 0 bases, with 9 bases lying between them. This CDR3 region has 14 residues. Written as DNA, the CDR3 is TGTGCCAGCAGCCCCCCGGGTAGCACAGATACGCAGTATTTT. It translates to CASSPPGSTDTQYF.

DNA of the CDR3: TGTGCCAGCAGTTACAAGGGCGGCTCCGAAGGAGCTTTCTTT. This gives the protein CASSYKGGSEGAFF. The rearrangement uses TRBV6-6 and TRBJ1-1; the D is unclear. V was clipped by 2 bases and J by 10 bases, with 17 bases between them. CDR1 is MNHNY, CDR2 SVGAGI, per germline (reference sequence). CDR3 length: 14 residues.

This rearrangement joins TRBV29-1 to TRBJ2-3; 12 nucleotides match TRBD2. J gave up 4 bases and V 4 bases, and 3 bases lay outside the gene matches. The CDR3 covers 14 residues. The germline V gene encodes CDR1 SQVTM and CDR2 ANQGSEA. The CDR3 loop is CSVGTSGKADTQYF. CDR3 sequence (DNA): TGCAGCGTTGGGACTAGCGGGAAAGCAGATACGCAGTATTTT.